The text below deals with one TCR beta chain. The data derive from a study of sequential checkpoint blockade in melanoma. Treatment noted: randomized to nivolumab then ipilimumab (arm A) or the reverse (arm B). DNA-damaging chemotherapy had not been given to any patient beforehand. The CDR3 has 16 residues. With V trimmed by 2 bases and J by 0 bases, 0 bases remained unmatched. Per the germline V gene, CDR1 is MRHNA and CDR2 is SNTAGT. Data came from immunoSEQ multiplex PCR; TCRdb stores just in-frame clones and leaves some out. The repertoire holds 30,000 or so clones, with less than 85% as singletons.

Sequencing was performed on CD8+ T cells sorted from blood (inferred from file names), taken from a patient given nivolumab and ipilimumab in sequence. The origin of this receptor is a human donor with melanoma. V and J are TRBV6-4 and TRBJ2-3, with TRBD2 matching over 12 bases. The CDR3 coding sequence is TGTGCCAGCAGTGACGGGACTAGCGGGAGCACAGATACGCAGTATTTT. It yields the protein CASSDGTSGSTDTQYF.